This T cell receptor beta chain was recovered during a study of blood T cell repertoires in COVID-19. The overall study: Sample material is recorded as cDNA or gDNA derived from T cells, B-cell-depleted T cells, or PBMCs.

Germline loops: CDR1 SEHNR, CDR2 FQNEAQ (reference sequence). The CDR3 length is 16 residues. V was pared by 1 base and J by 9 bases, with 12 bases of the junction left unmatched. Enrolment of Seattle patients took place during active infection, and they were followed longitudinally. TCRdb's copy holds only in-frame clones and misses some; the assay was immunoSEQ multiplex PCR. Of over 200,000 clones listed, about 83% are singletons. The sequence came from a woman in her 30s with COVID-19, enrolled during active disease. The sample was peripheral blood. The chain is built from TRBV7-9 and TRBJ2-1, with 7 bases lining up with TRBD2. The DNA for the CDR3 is TGTGCCAGCAGCTTAGGACTAGCCCAAAGGAGAACTGAGCAGTTCTTC. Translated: CASSLGLAQRRTEQFF.